Below are 3 T cell receptor beta chains sequenced from a single sample in a study of OX40 agonist ivuxolimab in advanced cancers. Data came from immunoSEQ multiplex PCR; TCRdb stores just in-frame clones and leaves some out. The table includes roughly 87,000 clones, over 80% detected once. The sequencing used CD4+ or CD8+ T cells sorted from blood, collected in a trial of the OX40 agonist ivuxolimab. Receptor source: an adult with an advanced solid tumor such as melanoma, head and neck, liver or kidney cancer.

The V call is TRBV4-1, the J call TRBJ2-7, with D possibly called TRBD1 or TRBD2 (5 bases each). Deletions cut 3 bases from V and 1 base from J, with 16 bases between. This CDR3 comprises 16 residues. Germline loops: CDR1 MGHRA, CDR2 YSYEKL. The CDR3 bases are TGCGCCAGCAGCCAGTCCGGGGCACCTACGTCCTACGAGCAGTACTTC. Its protein product is CASSQSGAPTSYEQYF.

The rearrangement joins TRBV7-9 to TRBJ2-5; the D call may be TRBD1 or TRBD2 (6 bases each). Germline loops: CDR1 SEHNR, CDR2 FQNEAQ (reference sequence). The CDR3 has 14 amino acids. V was shortened by 7 bases and J by 7 bases, with 19 bases between the two germline ends. In DNA, the CDR3 is TGTGCCAGCACCCCCCCGGGGGCCGGCGGGACCCAGTACTTC. Its translation: CASTPPGAGGTQYF.

This chain links TRBV21-1 with TRBJ1-4. TRBV21-1 constitutes a pseudogene. This CDR3 contains 12 residues. The CDR3 nucleotides are TGTGCCAGCAGCAATGGTCCGGCAAAACTGTTTTTT. Translating gives CASSNGPAKLFF.